The rows below give T cell receptor beta chains drawn from one sample of a study of OX40 agonist ivuxolimab in advanced cancers. Generated by immunoSEQ multiplex PCR, the TCRdb table keeps only in-frame clones and is missing some. There are about 100,000 clones in the sample; roughly 95% occur only once, and about 2% lies in the top ten. The sequencing here drew on CD4+ or CD8+ T cells sorted from blood, taken in a trial of the OX40 agonist ivuxolimab. These receptors originate from an adult with an advanced solid tumor such as melanoma, head and neck, liver or kidney cancer. Each CDR3 is given with its conserved first and last residue. D genes are given only for firm matches. Not all rows give a size; the values are once, few, many and, for expanded clones, a class.

clone size	V gene	J gene	D gene	CDR3 protein	CDR3 DNA
-	TRBV19	TRBJ2-2	-	CASSRNQATNTGELFF	TGTGCCAGTAGTAGGAATCAGGCCACGAACACCGGGGAGCTGTTTTTT
once	TRBV11-2	TRBJ2-5	-	CASGGLRGVGETQYF	TGTGCCAGCGGCGGATTGCGTGGGGTGGGAGAGACCCAGTACTTC
-	TRBV7-8	TRBJ1-1	-	CASSPPGGTEAFF	TGTGCCAGCAGCCCCCCGGGGGGCACTGAAGCTTTCTTT
-	TRBV4-1	TRBJ1-1	-	CASSQIGPLEAFF	TGCGCCAGCAGCCAAATCGGGCCCCTTGAAGCTTTCTTT
-	TRBV29-1	TRBJ1-2	-	CSVGSRSYGYTF	TGCAGCGTTGGTTCCCGATCCTATGGCTACACCTTC
-	TRBV7-2	TRBJ1-1	-	CASSPLDGPLNTEAFF	TGTGCCAGCAGCCCACTGGATGGGCCCCTGAACACTGAAGCTTTCTTT
-	TRBV7-9	TRBJ2-7	-	CASSLASGALSYEQYF	TGTGCCAGCAGCTTAGCCTCGGGGGCGCTTTCCTACGAGCAGTACTTC
-	TRBV28	TRBJ2-7	-	CASSRTLSSYEQYF	TGTGCCAGCAGTCGGACTCTTAGCTCCTACGAGCAGTACTTC
-	TRBV15	TRBJ2-7	-	CATSTGHGQGFYEQYF	TGTGCCACCAGCACTGGACACGGGCAGGGGTTCTACGAGCAGTACTTC
-	TRBV7-6	TRBJ2-7	-	CASSSRDSSYEQYF	TGTGCCAGCAGCTCGCGGGATTCCTCCTACGAGCAGTACTTC
-	TRBV27	TRBJ2-7	TRBD1	CASSPDRDSLYEQYF	TGTGCCAGCAGTCCGGACAGGGACTCTCTCTACGAGCAGTACTTC
once	TRBV30	TRBJ1-1	-	CAWSEWTFKGEAFF	TGTGCCTGGAGTGAGTGGACTTTTAAGGGTGAAGCTTTCTTT
-	TRBV5-4	TRBJ2-7	TRBD1	CASSQDRAVGEQYF	TGTGCCAGCAGCCAAGACAGGGCTGTGGGAGAGCAGTACTTC
-	TRBV29-1	TRBJ2-3	TRBD2	CSVDRGTSGRVDTQYF	TGCAGCGTTGACCGCGGGACTAGCGGGAGGGTAGATACGCAGTATTTT
-	TRBV5-6	TRBJ2-7	TRBD1	CASSLGQGFSYEQYF	TGTGCCAGCAGCTTGGGACAGGGGTTCTCCTACGAGCAGTACTTC
-	TRBV19	TRBJ2-7	-	CASSDQRTGRVYEQYF	TGTGCCAGTAGTGATCAGAGAACAGGGCGGGTCTACGAGCAGTACTTC
-	TRBV7-9	TRBJ2-3	-	CASSSPGTVKAYF	TGTGCCAGCAGCTCTCCTGGGACTGTCAAAGCGTATTTT
-	TRBV28	TRBJ2-3	-	CASSSFDTQYF	TGTGCCAGCAGTTCCTTTGATACGCAGTATTTT
-	TRBV27	TRBJ1-2	TRBD1	CASSFSTGTGGVYGYTF	TGTGCCAGCAGTTTCTCGACCGGGACAGGGGGAGTCTATGGCTACACCTTC
few	TRBV7-9	TRBJ1-6	TRBD1	CASSLTGGDSPLHF	TGTGCCAGCAGCTTGACAGGGGGCGATTCACCCCTCCACTTT
-	TRBV7-2	TRBJ1-1	-	CASSPWGNTEAFF	TGTGCCAGCAGCCCGTGGGGGAACACTGAAGCTTTCTTT
-	TRBV28	TRBJ1-6	-	CASSLGGSPYNSPLHF	TGTGCCAGCAGTTTAGGGGGTAGCCCCTATAATTCACCCCTCCACTTT